Included here is one TCR beta chain sequence, with context. What it recognizes is unknown. This specimen belongs to a study of shared clonotypes between healthy human individuals. About the study: Every donor yielded three CD4 naive, three CD4 memory, two CD8 naive and one CD8 memory plate.

Using immunoSEQ multiplex PCR, the repertoire was profiled, and TCRdb retains in-frame clones only, with some absent. The table records over a million clones, around 98% of them present only once. Study results and limitations: Several donors held 4.5% to 5% of naive CD4 clonotypes in common. Naive subsets tended to show greater estimated richness than memory subsets.

HIV-negative, healthy adults without recent acute infections or vaccinations were the donors. In germline, CDR1 is MNHNS, CDR2 SASEGT. Trimming left V 3 bases short and J 1 base short, with 9 bases between. The CDR3 has 14 amino acids. Sample: naive CD4+ T cells sorted from blood. The subset is: CD45RA+ positively selected. This clonotype was sampled from a man aged 25 to 45 in good health. The chain uses TRBV6-1 and TRBJ1-1; TRBD1 is a possible D gene (5 bases). The CDR3 loop is CASSDDTGNTEAFF. The CDR3 DNA reads TGTGCCAGCAGTGACGACACAGGGAACACTGAAGCTTTCTTT.